This TCR beta chain was recorded in a study of cytomegalovirus exposure and HLA in healthy donors. Study outcomes and limitations: HLA alleles were associated with 16,000 or so TCR beta sequences in a later analysis at 0.05 false discovery rate. The analysis excluded some indistinguishable V segments, including TRBV6-2 and TRBV6-3. The study listed some 160 cytomegalovirus-associated TCR beta chains.

In regard to this clone: Its antigen is not known.

V shed 4 bases, J shed 2 bases, and the junction held 5 bases outside the gene matches. The CDR3 totals 13 residues. Germline assignment: CDR1 SQVTM and CDR2 ANQGSEA. The study ran its PCR with 60 Vbeta and 13 Jbeta primers. Libraries were prepared by immunoSEQ multiplex PCR; TCRdb keeps only in-frame clonotypes and omits some of them. The table lists 150,000 to 200,000 clones, 75% to 80% of them singletons. What was sequenced was PBMCs. The chain uses TRBV29-1 and TRBJ2-7; 7 bases are shared with TRBD2. This TCR was sampled from a woman in her thirties in good health and CMV-seropositive. CDR3 DNA sequence: TGCAGCGTTGGGGAGGGACGGGCCTACGAGCAGTACTTC. The encoded protein is CSVGEGRAYEQYF.